This T cell receptor (beta chain) was documented in a study of Ad26.COV2.S vaccination and SARS-CoV-2 variants. Looking at the study overall: Doses of Ad26.COV2.S were injected into muscle once or twice, 56 days apart. Whole-study results and caveats: Total responses of T cells may have been underestimated by the analyses of TCR breadth and depth.

Noted treatment: about 20 received Ad26.COV2.S at low or high dose, single or two shots; several received placebo; per-sample allocation not given. At day 63 after the first vaccine or placebo injection, samples were drawn. It was an adult aged 18-55 years in Boston who was the donor. The vaccine antigen was prefusion-stabilized Wuhan SARS-CoV-2 spike. TCRdb keeps only in-frame clones here, not all; method: immunoSEQ multiplex PCR. Here the sample spans some 340,000 clones, around four fifths being singletons. As for this clone: Antigen unknown.

After removal of 5 bases from V and 6 bases from J, the junction contained 4 bases not matched to a gene. Germline V gene data show CDR1 as SGHTA and CDR2 as FQGTGA. The CDR3 spans 14 residues. The TCR sequence derives from a person aged 18 to 65 who received the Ad26.COV2.S COVID-19 vaccine or a placebo. The chain links TRBV7-3 to TRBJ2-2; 9 bases are a match to TRBD1. Material: peripheral blood, obtained in a trial of Ad26.COV2.S vaccine versus placebo. The DNA of the CDR3 is TGTGCCAGCAGCCCACGGACAGGGGCCGGGGAGCTGTTTTTT. Encoded protein: CASSPRTGAGELFF.